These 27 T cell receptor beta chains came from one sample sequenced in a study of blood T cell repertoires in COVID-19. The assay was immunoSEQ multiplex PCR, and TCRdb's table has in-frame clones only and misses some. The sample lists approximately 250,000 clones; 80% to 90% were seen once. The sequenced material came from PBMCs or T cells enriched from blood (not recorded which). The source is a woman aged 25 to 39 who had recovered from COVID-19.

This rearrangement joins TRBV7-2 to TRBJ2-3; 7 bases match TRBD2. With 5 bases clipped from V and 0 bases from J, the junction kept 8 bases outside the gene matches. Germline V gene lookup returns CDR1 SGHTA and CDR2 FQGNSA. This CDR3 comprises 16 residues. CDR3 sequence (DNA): TGTGCCAGCAGCGCGACAGCGGGGCGTAGCACAGATACGCAGTATTTT. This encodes CASSATAGRSTDTQYF.

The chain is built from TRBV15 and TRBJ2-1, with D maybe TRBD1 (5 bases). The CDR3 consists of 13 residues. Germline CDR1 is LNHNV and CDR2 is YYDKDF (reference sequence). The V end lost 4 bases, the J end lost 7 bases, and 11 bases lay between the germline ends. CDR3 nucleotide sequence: TGTGCCACCAGCACGACCAACAGGAATGAGCAGTTCTTC. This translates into CATSTTNRNEQFF.

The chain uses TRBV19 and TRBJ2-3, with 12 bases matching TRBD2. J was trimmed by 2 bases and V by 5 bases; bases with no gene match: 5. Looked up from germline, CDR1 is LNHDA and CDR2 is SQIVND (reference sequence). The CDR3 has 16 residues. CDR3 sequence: CASSGRTSGNTDTQYF. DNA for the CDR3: TGTGCCAGTAGTGGCAGGACTAGCGGGAACACAGATACGCAGTATTTT.

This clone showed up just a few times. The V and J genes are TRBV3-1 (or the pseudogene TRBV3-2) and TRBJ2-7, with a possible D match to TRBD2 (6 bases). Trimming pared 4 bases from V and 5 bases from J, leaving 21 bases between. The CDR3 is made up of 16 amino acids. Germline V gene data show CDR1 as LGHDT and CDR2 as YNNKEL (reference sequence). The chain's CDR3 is CASSPSYSGRGNEQYF. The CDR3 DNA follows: TGTGCCAGCAGCCCGTCCTATTCCGGGAGAGGAAACGAGCAGTACTTC.

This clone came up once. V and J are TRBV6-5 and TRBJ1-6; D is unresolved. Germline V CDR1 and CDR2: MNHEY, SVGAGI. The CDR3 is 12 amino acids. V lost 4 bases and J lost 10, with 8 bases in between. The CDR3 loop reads CASSLRGSPLHF. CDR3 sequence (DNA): TGTGCCAGCAGTTTACGGGGATCACCCCTCCACTTT.

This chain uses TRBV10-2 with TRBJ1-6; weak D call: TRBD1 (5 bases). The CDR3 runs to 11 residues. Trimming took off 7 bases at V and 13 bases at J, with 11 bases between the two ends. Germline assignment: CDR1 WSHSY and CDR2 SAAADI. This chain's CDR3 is CASMDTYPLHF. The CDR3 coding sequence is TGCGCCAGCATGGACACCTATCCCCTCCACTTT.

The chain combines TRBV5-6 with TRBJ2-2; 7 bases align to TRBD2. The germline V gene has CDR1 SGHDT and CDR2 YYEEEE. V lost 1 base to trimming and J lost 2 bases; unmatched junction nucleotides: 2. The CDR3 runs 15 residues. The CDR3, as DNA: TGTGCCAGCAGCTTGCCGGGGGGTAACACCGGGGAGCTGTTTTTT. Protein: CASSLPGGNTGELFF. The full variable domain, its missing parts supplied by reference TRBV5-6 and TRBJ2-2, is DAGVTQSPTHLIKTRGQQVTLRCSPKSGHDTVSWYQQALGQGPQFIFQYYEEEERQRGNFPDRFSGHQFPNYSSELNVNALLLGDSALYLCASSLPGGNTGELFFGEGSRLTVL.

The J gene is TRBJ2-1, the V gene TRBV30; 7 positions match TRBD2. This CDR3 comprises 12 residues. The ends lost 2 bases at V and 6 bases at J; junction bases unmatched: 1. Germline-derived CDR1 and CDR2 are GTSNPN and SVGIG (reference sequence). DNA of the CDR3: TGTGCCTGGAGTCGGGAGGCCAATGAGCAGTTCTTC. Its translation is CAWSREANEQFF.

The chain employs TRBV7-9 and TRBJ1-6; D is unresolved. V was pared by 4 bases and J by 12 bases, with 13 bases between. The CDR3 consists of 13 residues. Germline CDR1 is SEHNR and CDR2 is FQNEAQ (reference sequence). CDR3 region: CASSSQAQVPLHF. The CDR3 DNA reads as TGTGCCAGCAGCTCTCAGGCTCAAGTACCCCTCCACTTT.

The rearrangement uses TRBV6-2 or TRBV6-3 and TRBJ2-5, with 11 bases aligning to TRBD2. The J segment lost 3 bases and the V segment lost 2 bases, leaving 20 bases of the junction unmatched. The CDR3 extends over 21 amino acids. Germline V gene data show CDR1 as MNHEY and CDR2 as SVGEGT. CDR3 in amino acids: CASSYPRVAGGPGPTKETQYF. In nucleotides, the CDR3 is TGTGCCAGCAGTTACCCCCGGGTAGCGGGAGGGCCGGGGCCAACCAAAGAGACCCAGTACTTC.

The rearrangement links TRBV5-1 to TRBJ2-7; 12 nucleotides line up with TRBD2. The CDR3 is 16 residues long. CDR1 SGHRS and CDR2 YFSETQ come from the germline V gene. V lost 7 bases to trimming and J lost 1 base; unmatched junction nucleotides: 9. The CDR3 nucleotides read TGCGCCAGCGGGGATAATGGACTAGCGGGATCCTACGAGCAGTACTTC. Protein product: CASGDNGLAGSYEQYF.

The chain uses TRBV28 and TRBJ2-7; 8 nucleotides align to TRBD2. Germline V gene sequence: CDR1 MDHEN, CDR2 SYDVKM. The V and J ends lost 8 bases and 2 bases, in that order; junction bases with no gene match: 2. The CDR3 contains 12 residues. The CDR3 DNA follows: TGTGCCAGCGCCGGGGGGGCCTACGAGCAGTACTTC. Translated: CASAGGAYEQYF. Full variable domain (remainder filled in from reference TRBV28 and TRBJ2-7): DVKVTQSSRYLVKRTGEKVFLECVQDMDHENMFWYRQDPGLGLRLIYFSYDVKMKEKGDIPEGYSVSREKKERFSLILESASTNQTSMYLCASAGGAYEQYFGPGTRLTVT.

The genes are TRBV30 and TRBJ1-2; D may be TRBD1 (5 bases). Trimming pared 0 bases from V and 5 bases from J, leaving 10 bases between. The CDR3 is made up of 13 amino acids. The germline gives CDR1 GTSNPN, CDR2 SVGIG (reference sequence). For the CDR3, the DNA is TGTGCCTGGAGTGTACGGGCAGGGTATGGCTACACCTTC. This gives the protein CAWSVRAGYGYTF. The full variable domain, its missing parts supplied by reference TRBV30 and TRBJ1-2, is SQTIHQWPATLVQPVGSPLSLECTVEGTSNPNLYWYRQAAGRGLQLLFYSVGIGQISSEVPQNLSASRPQDRQFILSSKKLLLSDSGFYLCAWSVRAGYGYTFGSGTRLTVV.

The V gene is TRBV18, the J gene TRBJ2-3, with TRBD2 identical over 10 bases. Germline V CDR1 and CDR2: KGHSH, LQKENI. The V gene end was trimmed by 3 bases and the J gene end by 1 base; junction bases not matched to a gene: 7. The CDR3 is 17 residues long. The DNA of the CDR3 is TGTGCCAGCTCACCCCCGGCTAGCGGGAGAGGCACAGATACGCAGTATTTT. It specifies CASSPPASGRGTDTQYF.

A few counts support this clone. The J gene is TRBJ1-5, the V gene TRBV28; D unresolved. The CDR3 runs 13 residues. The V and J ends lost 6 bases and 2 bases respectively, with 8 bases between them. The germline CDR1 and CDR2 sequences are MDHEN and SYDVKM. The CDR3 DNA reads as TGTGCCAGCAGACGGGATGGCAATCAGCCCCAGCATTTT. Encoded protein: CASRRDGNQPQHF.

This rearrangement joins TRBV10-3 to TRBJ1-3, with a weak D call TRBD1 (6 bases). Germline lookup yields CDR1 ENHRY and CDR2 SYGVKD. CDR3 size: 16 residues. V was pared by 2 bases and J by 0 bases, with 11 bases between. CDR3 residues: CAISERTGNSGNTIYF. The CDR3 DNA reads TGTGCCATCAGTGAGAGAACAGGGAACTCTGGAAACACCATATATTTT.

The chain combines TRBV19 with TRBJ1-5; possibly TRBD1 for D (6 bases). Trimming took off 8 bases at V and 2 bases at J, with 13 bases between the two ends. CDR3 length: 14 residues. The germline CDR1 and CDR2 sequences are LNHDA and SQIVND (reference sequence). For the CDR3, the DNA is TGTGCCAGTCAACAGGGTCGTGGCAATCAGCCCCAGCATTTT. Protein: CASQQGRGNQPQHF.

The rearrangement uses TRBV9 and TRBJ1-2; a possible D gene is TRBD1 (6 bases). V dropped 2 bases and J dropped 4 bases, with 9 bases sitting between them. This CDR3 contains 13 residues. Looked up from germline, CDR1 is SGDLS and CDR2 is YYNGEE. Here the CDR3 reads CASSVDRAYGYTF. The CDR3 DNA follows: TGTGCCAGCAGCGTGGACAGAGCCTATGGCTACACCTTC.

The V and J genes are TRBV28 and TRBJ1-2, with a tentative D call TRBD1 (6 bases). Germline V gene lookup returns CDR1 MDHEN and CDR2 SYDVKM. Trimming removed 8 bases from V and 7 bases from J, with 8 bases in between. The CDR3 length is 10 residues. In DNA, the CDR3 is TGTGCCAGCCAGGGGCTTGGCTACACCTTC. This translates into CASQGLGYTF.

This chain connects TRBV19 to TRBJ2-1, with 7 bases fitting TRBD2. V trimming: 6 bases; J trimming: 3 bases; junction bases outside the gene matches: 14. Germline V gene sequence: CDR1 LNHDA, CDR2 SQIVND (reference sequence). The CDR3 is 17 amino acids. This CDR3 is CASRSAKRTRIYNEQFF. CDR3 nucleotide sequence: TGTGCCAGTAGGAGCGCCAAACGGACTAGAATCTACAATGAGCAGTTCTTC.

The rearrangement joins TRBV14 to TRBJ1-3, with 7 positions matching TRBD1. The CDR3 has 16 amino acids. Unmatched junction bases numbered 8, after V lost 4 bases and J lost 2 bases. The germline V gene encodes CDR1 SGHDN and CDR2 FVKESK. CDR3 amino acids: CASSPLGTVPGNTIYF. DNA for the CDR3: TGTGCCAGCAGCCCACTCGGGACAGTTCCTGGAAACACCATATATTTT.

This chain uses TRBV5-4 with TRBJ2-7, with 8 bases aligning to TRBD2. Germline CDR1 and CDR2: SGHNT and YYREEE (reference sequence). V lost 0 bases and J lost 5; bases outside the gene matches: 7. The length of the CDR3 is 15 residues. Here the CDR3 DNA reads TGTGCCAGCAGCTTGGAACTCGGGAGGGCTCACGAGCAGTACTTC. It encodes CASSLELGRAHEQYF.

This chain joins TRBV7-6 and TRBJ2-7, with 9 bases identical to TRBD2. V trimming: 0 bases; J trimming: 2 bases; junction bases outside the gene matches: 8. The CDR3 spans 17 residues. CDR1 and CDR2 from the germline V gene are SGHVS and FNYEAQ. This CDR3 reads CASSLAAGGPLPYEQYF. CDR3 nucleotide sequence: TGTGCCAGCAGCTTAGCGGCGGGAGGGCCCCTCCCCTACGAGCAGTACTTC.

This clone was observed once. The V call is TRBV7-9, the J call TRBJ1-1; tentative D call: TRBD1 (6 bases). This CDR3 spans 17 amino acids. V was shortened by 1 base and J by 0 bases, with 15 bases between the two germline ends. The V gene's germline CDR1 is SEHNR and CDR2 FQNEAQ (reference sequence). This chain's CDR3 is CASSLELGRTVNTEAFF. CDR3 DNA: TGTGCCAGCAGCTTAGAACTGGGGCGGACAGTGAACACTGAAGCTTTCTTT.

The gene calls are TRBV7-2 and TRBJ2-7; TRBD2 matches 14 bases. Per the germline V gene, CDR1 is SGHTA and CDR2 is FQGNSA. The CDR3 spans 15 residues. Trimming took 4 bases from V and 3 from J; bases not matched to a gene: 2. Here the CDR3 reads CASSSTSGRGYEQYF. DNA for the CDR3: TGTGCCAGCAGCTCGACTAGCGGGAGGGGCTACGAGCAGTACTTC. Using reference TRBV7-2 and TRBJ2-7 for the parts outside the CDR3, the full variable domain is GAGVSQSPSNKVTEKGKDVELRCDPISGHTALYWYRQSLGQGLEFLIYFQGNSAPDKSGLPSDRFSAERTGGSVSTLTIQRTQQEDSAVYLCASSSTSGRGYEQYFGPGTRLTVT.

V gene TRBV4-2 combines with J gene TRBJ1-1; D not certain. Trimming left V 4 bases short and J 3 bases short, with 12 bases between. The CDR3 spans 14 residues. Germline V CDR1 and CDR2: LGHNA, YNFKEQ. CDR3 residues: CASSPPSRDTEAFF. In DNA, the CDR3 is TGTGCCAGCAGCCCCCCGTCTCGAGACACTGAAGCTTTCTTT.

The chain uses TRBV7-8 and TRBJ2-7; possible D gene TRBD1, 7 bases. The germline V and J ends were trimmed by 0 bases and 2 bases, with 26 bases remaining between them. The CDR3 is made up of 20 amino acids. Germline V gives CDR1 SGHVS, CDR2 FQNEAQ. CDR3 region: CASSLAVGVRGTLLPYEQYF. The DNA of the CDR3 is TGTGCCAGCAGCTTAGCTGTTGGAGTCAGGGGGACTCTACTACCCTACGAGCAGTACTTC.